The 30 T cell receptor beta chains reported below all come from one sample, sequenced in a study of beta chain features in type 1 diabetes. Investigators reverse transcribed all isolated RNA, so they sequenced expressed TCRB transcripts. Profiling relied on immunoSEQ multiplex PCR, and the TCRdb table lists in-frame clones only, not all of them. The profile shows fewer than 500,000 clones, over 11% of them singletons. Input material: naive CD4+ T cells from blood. All receptors come from a man aged 30 to 39 in good health.

This chain joins TRBV18 and TRBJ1-1; D ambiguous. The V end lost 3 bases, the J end lost 6 bases, and 11 bases lay between the germline ends. The CDR3 totals 13 residues. Germline lookup yields CDR1 KGHSH and CDR2 LQKENI. The chain's CDR3 is CASSPRQAAEAFF. The CDR3, as DNA: TGTGCCAGCTCACCCAGGCAGGCCGCTGAAGCTTTCTTT.

The V call is TRBV18, the J call TRBJ2-7; D gene uncertain. Looked up from germline, CDR1 is KGHSH and CDR2 is LQKENI. Between the trimmed V and J ends, which lost 3 bases and 5 bases, there was a span of 8 bases. This CDR3 has 12 amino acids. DNA of the CDR3: TGTGCCAGCTCACCGGGTATGCACGAGCAGTACTTC. Translated: CASSPGMHEQYF.

This clone showed up just a few times. This chain connects TRBV14 to TRBJ1-4; unclear D gene. Germline CDR1 and CDR2: SGHDN and FVKESK. Trimming left V 1 base short and J 1 base short, with 10 bases between. The CDR3 is 16 residues long. Written as DNA, the CDR3 is TGTGCCAGCAGCCAAGCCTTGGGGAGAACTAATGAAAAACTGTTTTTT. The encoded protein is CASSQALGRTNEKLFF.

The chain carries TRBV29-1 and TRBJ2-1; TRBD1 matches 9 bases. The CDR3 runs to 12 residues. V lost 7 bases and J lost 5; bases outside the gene matches: 3. Germline V gives CDR1 SQVTM, CDR2 ANQGSEA. As DNA, the CDR3 is TGCAGCGGGGGGACAGGGAACAATGAGCAGTTCTTC. This gives the protein CSGGTGNNEQFF.

The chain links TRBV29-1 to TRBJ2-3; 7 bases are shared with TRBD1. The CDR3 runs 12 residues. Trimming removed 6 bases from V and 5 bases from J; junction bases left unmatched: 5. Germline loops: CDR1 SQVTM, CDR2 ANQGSEA. The CDR3 coding sequence is TGCAGCGTCGGCAGGGGGATAGATACGCAGTATTTT. It codes for CSVGRGIDTQYF.

This chain uses TRBV6-5 with TRBJ1-2; D is ambiguous. The CDR3 loop spans 15 amino acids. Germline CDR1 and CDR2: MNHEY and SVGAGI. The germline V and J ends were trimmed by 0 bases and 4 bases, with 12 bases remaining between them. CDR3 sequence reads: CASSYSAASGYGYTF. The CDR3 region has the DNA TGTGCCAGCAGTTACTCCGCTGCGTCGGGCTATGGCTACACCTTC.

This clone was observed a few times. The V gene is TRBV29-1, the J gene TRBJ2-1; TRBD2 is a possible D gene (7 bases). The CDR3 has 13 amino acids. Trimming shortened V by 2 bases and J by 9 bases, and 14 bases separated the two germline ends. CDR1 and CDR2 from the germline V gene are SQVTM and ANQGSEA. CDR3 DNA sequence: TGCAGCGTTGAATGGGGGGCGGGAGTTGAGCAGTTCTTC. This encodes CSVEWGAGVEQFF.

In its sample, this clone was seen many times. This chain connects TRBV7-3 to TRBJ2-6; D unclear. The germline gives CDR1 SGHTA, CDR2 FQGTGA. V lost 4 bases, J lost 0 bases, and 10 bases lay in between. The CDR3 has 16 amino acids. The CDR3, as DNA: TGTGCCAGCAGCTCCTACATGCGCTCTGGGGCCAACGTCCTGACTTTC. This encodes CASSSYMRSGANVLTF.

The chain uses TRBV25-1 and TRBJ1-2, with D possibly being TRBD1 (5 bases). The V gene's germline CDR1 is MGHDK and CDR2 SYGVNS. The CDR3 totals 15 residues. Trimming cost V 6 bases and J 4 bases, with 18 bases left between them. CDR3 loop: CASSYHGRGLYGYTF. The CDR3 nucleotides are TGTGCCAGCAGCTACCATGGAAGGGGACTCTATGGCTACACCTTC.

This clone was seen more than once but under ten times. The gene calls are TRBV5-4 and TRBJ2-1; 8 bases line up with TRBD2. The CDR3 spans 14 residues. Unmatched junction bases numbered 6, after V lost 1 base and J lost 9 bases. The V gene's germline CDR1 is SGHNT and CDR2 YYREEE (reference sequence). CDR3 DNA sequence: TGTGCCAGCAGCTTGAAGCGGGAGTGGGGTGAGCAGTTCTTC. Its protein product is CASSLKREWGEQFF.

In this sample, this clone turned up a few times. The chain joins TRBV6-5 to TRBJ2-7; 8 bases match TRBD2. Germline V gene lookup returns CDR1 MNHEY and CDR2 SVGAGI. CDR3 size: 14 residues. With 4 bases clipped from V and 3 bases from J, the junction kept 5 bases outside the gene matches. CDR3 nucleotide sequence: TGTGCCAGCAGTTCGACTAGCGCGGACTACGAGCAGTACGTC. Encoded protein: CASSSTSADYEQYV.

This clone occurred a few times. The chain carries TRBV6-5 and TRBJ2-1, with a tentative D call TRBD1 (6 bases). V lost 0 bases, J lost 10 bases, and 10 bases lay in between. Germline V gives CDR1 MNHEY, CDR2 SVGAGI. This CDR3 is 13 amino acids long. In nucleotides, the CDR3 is TGTGCCAGCAGTTACTCGACGGGGACAGAGCAGTTCTTC. Amino acid sequence: CASSYSTGTEQFF.

V usage is TRBV27 and J usage is TRBJ1-4; the D is unclear. The V end was cut by 5 bases, the J end by 7 bases, with 11 bases between. From germline, CDR1 is MNHEY and CDR2 SMNVEV (reference sequence). The CDR3 is made up of 13 amino acids. In DNA, the CDR3 is TGTGCCAGCAGTCCAAGACAAACTGAAAAACTGTTTTTT. It translates to CASSPRQTEKLFF.

The genes are TRBV5-1 and TRBJ2-7, with 10 bases aligning to TRBD1. This CDR3 has 16 residues. The V segment lost 1 base and the J segment 1 base; nucleotides outside the gene matches: 5. Germline assignment: CDR1 SGHRS and CDR2 YFSETQ. The CDR3 spells CASSLKGQGNSYEQYF. The DNA of the CDR3 is TGCGCCAGCAGCTTGAAGGGACAGGGGAATTCCTACGAGCAGTACTTC.

This clone was picked up a small number of times. The CDR3: CASSLDQRGKGTDTQYF. The CDR3 coding sequence is TGTGCCAGCAGCTTAGATCAACGGGGGAAAGGGACAGATACGCAGTATTTT. The gene calls are TRBV11-2 and TRBJ2-3; maybe TRBD2 (6 bases). The CDR3 is made up of 17 amino acids. V lost 0 bases and J lost 3, with 16 bases in between. Germline V gene lookup returns CDR1 SGHAT and CDR2 FQNNGV.

This clone was seen only once. This specimen includes other DNA sequences encoding the same CDR3. The V gene is TRBV6-5, the J gene TRBJ2-3; 9 nucleotides agree with TRBD2. V lost 6 bases and J lost 3; bases outside the gene matches: 4. The germline gives CDR1 MNHEY, CDR2 SVGAGI. The CDR3 is 14 amino acids. The CDR3 nucleotides are TGTGCCAGCAGGTTACTAGCGGGTACAGATACGCAGTATTTT. It yields the protein CASRLLAGTDTQYF.

The sample holds a few counts of this clone. The V gene is TRBV25-1, the J gene TRBJ2-5; D might be TRBD1 or TRBD2, each matching 6 bases. The germline V and J ends were trimmed by 2 bases and 1 base, with 11 bases remaining between them. The CDR3 extends over 15 amino acids. The germline gives CDR1 MGHDK, CDR2 SYGVNS. CDR3 DNA sequence: TGTGCCAGCAGTGAACCGGGGGCCCCCCAAGAGACCCAGTACTTC. Translating gives CASSEPGAPQETQYF.

This clone was counted between two and nine times. The chain carries TRBV9 and TRBJ2-7, with a tentative D call TRBD2 (5 bases). The CDR3 sequence is 14 residues long. V lost 3 bases to trimming and J lost 3 bases, with 13 bases between them. In germline, CDR1 is SGDLS, CDR2 YYNGEE. The CDR3 loop reads CASSASGIFYEQYV. DNA of the CDR3: TGTGCCAGCAGCGCCTCCGGGATCTTCTACGAGCAGTACGTC.

This chain joins TRBV19 and TRBJ2-1; TRBD1 aligns across 9 bases. The CDR3 runs to 13 residues. Germline CDR1 reads LNHDA; CDR2 reads SQIVND (reference sequence). The V and J ends lost 7 bases and 8 bases, in that order; junction bases with no gene match: 6. In DNA, the CDR3 is TGTGCCAGTAAGACAGGGGGATCCGATGAGCAGTTCTTC. Encoded protein: CASKTGGSDEQFF.

The J gene is TRBJ1-1, the V gene TRBV7-9; D ambiguous. Germline values: CDR1 SEHNR, CDR2 FQNEAQ (reference sequence). V was clipped by 5 bases and J by 1 base, with 8 bases between them. CDR3 size: 13 residues. CDR3 nucleotides: TGTGCCAGCAGCCTAAGATGGAACACTGAAGCTTTCTTT. This translates into CASSLRWNTEAFF.

This rearrangement joins TRBV9 to TRBJ2-5, with 15 bases that match TRBD2. This CDR3 spans 17 amino acids. Germline loops: CDR1 SGDLS, CDR2 YYNGEE. V was clipped by 3 bases and J by 2 bases; unmatched bases: 5. The CDR3 is CASSAGTSGGLQETQYF. DNA for the CDR3: TGTGCCAGCAGCGCAGGGACTAGCGGGGGGTTACAAGAGACCCAGTACTTC. Looking up the rest from reference TRBV9 and TRBJ2-5 gives the full variable domain: DSGVTQTPKHLITATGQRVTLRCSPRSGDLSVYWYQQSLDQGLQFLIQYYNGEERAKGNILERFSAQQFPDLHSELNLSSLELGDSALYFCASSAGTSGGLQETQYFGPGTRLLVL.

The table lists this clone with a few counts. V gene TRBV29-1 combines with J gene TRBJ1-2; 9 bases align to TRBD1. This CDR3 comprises 14 residues. Germline lookup yields CDR1 SQVTM and CDR2 ANQGSEA. V lost 4 bases to trimming and J lost 8 bases; unmatched junction nucleotides: 11. The CDR3 region has the DNA TGCAGCGTTGCAAAACGGGACAGGGATAACGGCTACACCTTC. The encoded protein is CSVAKRDRDNGYTF. The full variable domain, its missing parts supplied by reference TRBV29-1 and TRBJ1-2, is SAVISQKPSRDICQRGTSLTIQCQVDSQVTMMFWYRQQPGQSLTLIATANQGSEATYESGFVIDKFPISRPNLTFSTLTVSNMSPEDSSIYLCSVAKRDRDNGYTFGSGTRLTVV.

The chain is built from TRBV21-1 and TRBJ2-5. TRBV21-1 is an annotated pseudogene. The CDR3 length is 13 residues. CDR3 sequence reads: CASSKCNWETQYF. For the CDR3, the DNA is TGTGCCAGCAGCAAATGTAATTGGGAGACCCAGTACTTC.

Only a few counts were recorded for this clone. This sample also contains other DNA sequences that code for the same CDR3. This rearrangement joins TRBV5-4 to TRBJ2-5; 7 bases agree with TRBD1. The CDR3 extends over 13 amino acids. V shed 3 bases, J shed 3 bases, and the junction held 2 bases outside the gene matches. In germline, CDR1 is SGHNT, CDR2 YYREEE (reference sequence). The CDR3 DNA reads TGTGCCAGCAGCTCTCAGGGGGAAGAGACCCAGTACTTC. As protein: CASSSQGEETQYF.

This clone was observed a few times. This rearrangement joins TRBV29-1 to TRBJ1-3; D is ambiguous. The CDR3 has 16 residues. From germline, CDR1 is SQVTM and CDR2 ANQGSEA. The V gene lost 4 bases and the J gene lost 1 base, with 17 bases spanning the gap. Here the CDR3 reads CSVVMAVPPSGNTIYF. The DNA of the CDR3 is TGCAGCGTTGTCATGGCAGTCCCTCCGTCTGGAAACACCATATATTTT.

This chain joins TRBV30 and TRBJ1-2, with D hard to call. The V end was cut by 2 bases, the J end by 0 bases, with 4 bases between. The CDR3 runs 12 residues. Germline V gene sequence: CDR1 GTSNPN, CDR2 SVGIG (reference sequence). CDR3 sequence (DNA): TGTGCCTGGAGTTCAACTAACTATGGCTACACCTTC. Translation gives CAWSSTNYGYTF.

The rearrangement uses TRBV5-4 and TRBJ1-4; D may be TRBD1 (6 bases). V gave up 1 base and J gave up 7 bases, with 11 bases separating them. Germline lookup yields CDR1 SGHNT and CDR2 YYREEE (reference sequence). This CDR3 has 14 amino acids. The DNA of the CDR3 is TGTGCCAGCAGCTTGATGGGGGCGCGTGAAAAACTGTTTTTT. Protein product: CASSLMGAREKLFF.

This clone was found many times. V is TRBV30 and J is TRBJ1-2, with D tentatively TRBD1 (5 bases). V was clipped by 2 bases and J by 7 bases, with 14 bases between them. Germline CDR1 reads GTSNPN; CDR2 reads SVGIG (reference sequence). The CDR3 loop spans 13 amino acids. The CDR3 nucleotides read TGTGCCTGGAGTCAGGCAGGGAAGGGTGGCTACACCTTC. This gives the protein CAWSQAGKGGYTF. Together with reference TRBV30 and TRBJ1-2, the CDR3 gives the full variable domain: SQTIHQWPATLVQPVGSPLSLECTVEGTSNPNLYWYRQAAGRGLQLLFYSVGIGQISSEVPQNLSASRPQDRQFILSSKKLLLSDSGFYLCAWSQAGKGGYTFGSGTRLTVV.

The sample holds a few counts of this clone. The gene calls are TRBV4-3 and TRBJ2-1; possibly TRBD2 for D (5 bases). There are 15 residues in the CDR3. V dropped 0 bases and J dropped 11 bases, with 17 bases sitting between them. CDR1 LGHNA and CDR2 YSLEER come from the germline V gene. CDR3 loop: CASSQDIGGWTQQFF. The CDR3 region has the DNA TGCGCCAGCAGCCAAGATATAGGAGGTTGGACGCAGCAGTTCTTC.

This clone was seen a few times. The chain couples TRBV7-2 to TRBJ2-1, with a tentative D call TRBD1 (6 bases). The CDR3 loop spans 15 amino acids. Trimming removed 5 bases at V and 0 bases at J, with 11 bases between. Germline V lookup: CDR1 SGHTA, CDR2 FQGNSA. The CDR3 DNA reads as TGTGCCAGCAGCGTTGTAGGGGGCTCCTACAATGAGCAGTTCTTC. Translating it yields CASSVVGGSYNEQFF.